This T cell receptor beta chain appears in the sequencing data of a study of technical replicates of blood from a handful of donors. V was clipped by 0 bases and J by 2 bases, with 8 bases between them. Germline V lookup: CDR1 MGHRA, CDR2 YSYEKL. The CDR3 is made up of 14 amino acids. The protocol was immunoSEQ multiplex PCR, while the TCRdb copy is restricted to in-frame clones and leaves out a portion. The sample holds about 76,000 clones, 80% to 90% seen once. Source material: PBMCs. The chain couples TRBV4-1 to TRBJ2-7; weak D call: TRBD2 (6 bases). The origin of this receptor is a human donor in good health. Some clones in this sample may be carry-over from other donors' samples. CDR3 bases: TGCGCCAGCAGCCAAGAACTAGCCGCCTACGAGCAGTACTTC. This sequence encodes CASSQELAAYEQYF.